This T cell receptor beta chain emerged from a study of shared clonotypes between healthy human individuals. Germline CDR1 is MRHNA and CDR2 is SNTAGT. V gave up 8 bases and J gave up 1 base, with 14 bases separating them. This CDR3 contains 14 residues. Using immunoSEQ multiplex PCR, the repertoire was profiled, and TCRdb retains in-frame clones only, with some absent. The sample has around 690,000 clones, 90% seen once. The gene calls are TRBV6-4 and TRBJ1-1; D may be TRBD1 (6 bases). This sequence was found in a man aged 18 to 30 in good health. Some clones in this sample may be carry-over from other donors' samples. Sequencing input: memory CD8+ T cells from PBMCs. Indicated subset: CD45RO+ cells pooled with CCR7-negative TemRA cells. CDR3 DNA sequence: TGTGCCAGCGCGACAGGCCCGGAGAACACTGAAGCTTTCTTT. Protein: CASATGPENTEAFF.